This TCR beta chain comes out of a study of T cell responses to AZD1222 COVID-19 vaccine. Study-wide context: Pooling was applied to second doses at about 4 or about 12 weeks. Overall study results and limits: No day 14 peak samples; only post-peak repertoires were characterized. Seropositivity was recorded at baseline in only a handful of AZD1222 recipients. Spike-spanning, vaccine-associated CD4 TCRs were dominant at 160-218 and 743-854.

The trim removed 6 bases at V and 2 bases at J, leaving 1 base unmatched. There are 14 residues in the CDR3. The germline gives CDR1 ENHRY, CDR2 SYGVKD. The repertoire was sequenced with immunoSEQ multiplex PCR; TCRdb's copy has only in-frame clones and lacks some. The table has 110,000 to 150,000 clones, 93% seen once. With regard to this clone: Its matching antigen is unknown.

The gene calls are TRBV10-3 and TRBJ2-7; 13 bases fit TRBD2. The receptor was derived from an adult in good health. The input for sequencing was peripheral blood, taken on day 0 of AZD1222 vaccination. This CDR3 is CAIRGTSGTYEQYF. DNA for the CDR3: TGTGCCATCAGGGGGACTAGCGGGACCTACGAGCAGTACTTC.